This is a list of T cell receptor delta chains from one sample in a study of gamma-delta chains in newborns, infants, children. TCRdb re-called clones from the reads using CATT. The table includes around 9,700 delta-chain clones, 20% to 25% detected once. Material: blood. The receptors were sampled from a child who was a newborn, infant or young child, either healthy, febrile or measles-vaccinated (not recorded which). Both conserved end residues are part of each CDR3. Each record gives: V gene, J gene, CDR3 length, clone size, D gene, CDR3 protein, CDR3 DNA. D genes are given only for firm matches. Some rows have no size entry. The others give once, few or many, or a class for an expanded clone.

>TRDV2|TRDJ1|18|.|TRDD3
CACDTGEKLGEETDKIIF
TGTGCCTGTGACACCGGGGAGAAGCTGGGGGAGGAAACCGATAAAATCATCTTT
>TRDV1|TRDJ1|21|.|TRDD3
CALGELALPLYWGMRTDKLIF
TGTGCTCTTGGGGAACTCGCCCTTCCTTTGTACTGGGGGATGAGGACCGATAAACTCATCTTT
>TRDV2|TRDJ1|17|.|.
CACDGLGPGANTDKLIF
TGTGCCTGTGACGGTCTGGGTCCTGGGGCCAACACCGATAAACTCATCTTT
>TRDV1|TRDJ1|18|.|.
CALGNDLPMYWGRNKLIF
TGTGCTCTTGGGAACGATCTTCCTATGTACTGGGGCCGAAATAAACTCATCTTT
>TRDV2|TRDJ3|22|few|TRDD3
CACDTLTGGYGNSSWDTRQMFF
TGTGCCTGTGACACCCTGACTGGGGGATACGGAAATAGCTCCTGGGACACCCGACAGATGTTTTTC
>TRDV2|TRDJ3|17|few|TRDD3
CACEELGDSWDTRQMFF
TGTGCCTGTGAAGAACTGGGGGATAGCTGGGACACCCGACAGATGTTTTTC
>TRDV2|TRDJ1|17|.|TRDD3
CACDTVLGDPYTDKLIF
TGTGCCTGTGACACCGTCCTGGGGGATCCGTACACCGATAAACTCATCTTT
>TRDV2|TRDJ1|17|medium-sized|.
CACDTLGGGRYTDKLIF
TGTGCCTGTGATACCCTTGGTGGGGGGAGGTACACCGATAAACTCATCTTT
>TRDV2|TRDJ1|18|.|.
CACDTRGGGFMGTDKIIF
TGTGCCTGTGACACCCGCGGAGGGGGGTTCATGGGCACCGATAAAATCATCTTT
>TRDV2|TRDJ1|16|.|TRDD3
CACDALLGDTADKLIF
TGTGCCTGTGACGCCCTCCTGGGGGATACCGCCGATAAACTCATCTTT
>TRDV2|TRDJ1|16|medium-sized|.
CACDTVGSVYTDKLIF
TGTGCCTGTGACACCGTGGGATCTGTGTACACCGATAAACTCATCTTT
>TRDV2|TRDJ1|16|few|TRDD3
CACDPIRRVLGEGLIF
TGTGCCTGTGACCCGATCCGGCGCGTACTGGGGGAGGGACTCATCTTT
>TRDV2|TRDJ1|19|.|TRDD3
CACDTVGGLGDIDTDKLIF
TGTGCCTGTGACACCGTCGGGGGACTGGGGGATATTGACACCGATAAACTCATCTTT
>TRDV2|TRDJ1|16|few|TRDD3
CACDTLGEPYTDKLIF
TGTGCCTGTGACACACTGGGGGAGCCTTACACCGATAAACTCATCTTT